The 14 T cell receptor beta chains below were found in one sample sequenced in a study of vaccination and CD4 T cells after COVID-19. This sample's treatment: approximately nine-day PBMC culture with coronavirus spike peptide pools or control peptides (ViraFEST assay). An Oncomine TCR Beta short-read assay was used to sequence the DNA from cultured CD4+ T cells. MiXCR, applied by TCRdb to the PCR reads, yields one record per CDR3 protein. Of over 15,000 distinct CDR3 sequences listed, 70% to 80% are singletons. No antigen is known for these receptors. The sample consisted of CD4+ T cells from blood, cultured in vitro. These receptors all stem from a human donor who had recovered from COVID-19.

The chain links TRBV24-1 to TRBJ1-4, with 8 bases lining up with TRBD1. Germline V gene sequence: CDR1 KGHDR, CDR2 SFDVKD. The CDR3 contains 16 residues. V was pared by 4 bases and J by 7 bases, with 10 bases of the junction left unmatched. In DNA, the CDR3 is TGTGCCACCAGTGACGCCAACAGGGGGGGTAGTGAAAAACTGTTTTTT. Protein product: CATSDANRGGSEKLFF.

The chain recombines TRBV2 with TRBJ2-6; D is uncertain. Between the trimmed V and J ends, which lost 7 bases and 0 bases, there was a span of 13 bases. Germline V gene sequence: CDR1 SNHLY, CDR2 FYNNEI. The CDR3 totals 16 residues. CDR3 DNA sequence: TGTGCCAGCAAATCAAACACCTACTCTGGGGCCAACGTCCTGACTTTC. Its translation: CASKSNTYSGANVLTF.

This clonotype was observed a handful of times. The rearrangement joins TRBV24-1 to TRBJ1-5; 7 bases fit TRBD1. The germline CDR1 and CDR2 sequences are KGHDR and SFDVKD. The trim removed 3 bases at V and 9 bases at J, leaving 13 bases unmatched. This CDR3 is 16 amino acids long. The DNA for the CDR3 is TGTGCCACCAGTGATCCCCGACAGGGTCCCGGTGGGCCCCAGCATTTT. Its protein is CATSDPRQGPGGPQHF.

This clonotype has only a few counts. The gene calls are TRBV2 and TRBJ1-5; TRBD1 might be the D (5 bases). Trimming took off 7 bases at V and 0 bases at J, with 28 bases between the two ends. There are 20 residues in the CDR3. Germline V CDR1 and CDR2: SNHLY, FYNNEI. This chain's CDR3 is CASTAGYRVGGKLSNQPQHF. In nucleotides, the CDR3 is TGTGCCAGCACCGCGGGGTATAGGGTTGGGGGTAAACTTAGCAATCAGCCCCAGCATTTT. The complete variable domain, with remaining parts taken from reference TRBV2 and TRBJ1-5, reads EPEVTQTPSHQVTQMGQEVILRCVPISNHLYFYWYRQILGQKVEFLVSFYNNEISEKSEIFDDQFSVERPDGSNFTLKIRSTKLEDSAMYFCASTAGYRVGGKLSNQPQHFGDGTRLSIL.

The chain uses TRBV20-1 and TRBJ1-2; 7 positions agree with TRBD1. Looked up from germline, CDR1 is DFQATT and CDR2 is SNEGSKA (reference sequence). The CDR3 totals 14 residues. This CDR3 reads CTGRQGPGDYGYTF. In DNA, the CDR3 is TGCACCGGTAGACAGGGACCTGGGGACTATGGCTACACCTTC.

This clonotype showed up just once. The rearrangement links TRBV6-5 to TRBJ1-2; 8 nucleotides line up with TRBD1. Germline trimming cut 0 bases from V and 7 bases from J; bases unmatched to any gene: 16. CDR1 is MNHEY, CDR2 SVGAGI, per germline. The CDR3 consists of 18 residues. CDR3 residues: CASSYSNQAGGARGGYTF. CDR3 DNA: TGTGCCAGCAGTTACTCGAATCAGGCAGGGGGCGCCCGGGGTGGCTACACCTTC.

This chain links TRBV12-3 or TRBV12-4 with TRBJ1-5; a weak D match, TRBD1 (6 bases). V lost 8 bases and J 5 bases, leaving 16 bases between the germline ends. This CDR3 is 14 amino acids long. The CDR3 spells CASGPGGRDQPQHF. DNA of the CDR3: TGTGCCAGCGGGCCGGGGGGGCGGGATCAGCCCCAGCATTTT.

This sequence joins TRBV7-2 and TRBJ1-5; tentatively, D is TRBD1 (6 bases). V lost 1 base and J 6 bases, leaving 13 bases between the germline ends. Germline V lookup: CDR1 SGHTA, CDR2 FQGNSA. The CDR3 length is 15 residues. CDR3 amino acids: CASSLGGGWSQPQHF. As DNA, the CDR3 is TGTGCCAGCAGCTTAGGAGGGGGATGGAGTCAGCCCCAGCATTTT.

This sequence joins TRBV6-1 and TRBJ2-2; TRBD1 agrees at 7 bases. Germline V gives CDR1 MNHNS, CDR2 SASEGT. J gave up 4 bases and V 5 bases, and 10 bases lay outside the gene matches. The CDR3 spans 16 residues. The CDR3 bases are TGTGCCAGCAGTACCCGAGGAGAGGGGGCCACCGGGGAGCTGTTTTTT. This sequence encodes CASSTRGEGATGELFF.

The chain joins TRBV27 to TRBJ2-3; 9 bases are a match to TRBD1. The CDR3 extends over 15 amino acids. The J segment lost 8 bases and the V segment lost 4 bases, leaving 10 bases of the junction unmatched. Germline loops: CDR1 MNHEY, CDR2 SMNVEV (reference sequence). This CDR3 is CASSSGQGIPFTQYF. The CDR3 DNA follows: TGTGCCAGCAGTTCCGGACAGGGGATCCCCTTTACGCAGTATTTT.

The rearrangement uses TRBV20-1 and TRBJ1-1; tentatively, D is TRBD1 (6 bases). CDR3 length: 14 amino acids. The germline CDR1 and CDR2 sequences are DFQATT and SNEGSKA (reference sequence). V was pared by 3 bases and J by 3 bases, with 14 bases between. CDR3 coding DNA: TGCAGTGCTAGGGCGGGGGGGCCCTACACTGAAGCTTTCTTT. This encodes CSARAGGPYTEAFF.

This clonotype was found a few times. The chain employs TRBV24-1 and TRBJ1-2; no clear D gene. This CDR3 has 14 amino acids. The V gene's germline CDR1 is KGHDR and CDR2 SFDVKD. V was clipped by 7 bases and J by 6 bases, with 17 bases between them. The CDR3 nucleotides are TGTGCCACCAGACCTAACTGGGGAGGTGATGGCTACACCTTC. Encoded protein: CATRPNWGGDGYTF.

The genes are TRBV12-3 or TRBV12-4 and TRBJ1-3; TRBD1 might be the D (5 bases). The CDR3 spans 15 residues. Trimming took off 6 bases at V and 0 bases at J, with 12 bases between the two ends. The DNA for the CDR3 is TGTGCCAGCAGCCCGGGACCAAGCTCTGGAAACACCATATATTTT. It specifies CASSPGPSSGNTIYF.

Regarding this clonotype: Mismatch with germline at one junction end may stem from a read error. The gene calls are TRBV20-1 and TRBJ2-1; D gene unclear. CDR1 DFQATT and CDR2 SNEGSKA come from the germline V gene (reference sequence). The CDR3 totals 8 residues. CDR3 bases: TGCAGTCTCAACCCCAAGGTCTTC. Translated: CSLNPKVF.